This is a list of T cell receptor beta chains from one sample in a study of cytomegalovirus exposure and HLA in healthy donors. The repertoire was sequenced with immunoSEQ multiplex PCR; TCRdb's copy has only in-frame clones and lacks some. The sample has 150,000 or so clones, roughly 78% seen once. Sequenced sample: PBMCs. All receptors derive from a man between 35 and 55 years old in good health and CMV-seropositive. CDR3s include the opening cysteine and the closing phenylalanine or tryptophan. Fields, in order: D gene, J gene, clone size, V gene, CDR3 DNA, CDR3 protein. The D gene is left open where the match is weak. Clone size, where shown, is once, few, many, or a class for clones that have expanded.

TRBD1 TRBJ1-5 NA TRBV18 TGTGCCAGCTCACCAAAGGTAACCGGGACAGGGGTCAATCAGCCCCAGCATTTT CASSPKVTGTGVNQPQHF
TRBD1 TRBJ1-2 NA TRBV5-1 TGCGCCAGCAGCCCTGTGCGGGACAGGGTCGGGGTGGACTATGGCTACACCTTC CASSPVRDRVGVDYGYTF
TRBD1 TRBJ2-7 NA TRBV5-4 TGTGCCAGCAGCTTCTCTTACGGACAGGGGTTCGAGCAGTACTTC CASSFSYGQGFEQYF
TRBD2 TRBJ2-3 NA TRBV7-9 TGTGCCAGCAGCGTCGGGGGGACTAGAGTTCTCACAGATACGCAGTATTTT CASSVGGTRVLTDTQYF
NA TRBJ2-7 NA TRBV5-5 TGTGCCAGCAGCTACGGACCGAGGACTAACAACTACGAGCAGTACTTC CASSYGPRTNNYEQYF
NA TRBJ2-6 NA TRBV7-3 TGTGCCAGCAGCTTATCTCCTTCTGGGGCCAACGTCCTGACTTTC CASSLSPSGANVLTF
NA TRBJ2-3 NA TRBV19 TGTGCCAGTAGTTATAGGACTGCACCGAGCACAGATACGCAGTATTTT CASSYRTAPSTDTQYF
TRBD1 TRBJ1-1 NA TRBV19 TGTGCCAGTAGGTACGCCGGGACAGGGGTCTTGAACACTGAAGCTTTCTTT CASRYAGTGVLNTEAFF
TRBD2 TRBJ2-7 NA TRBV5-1 TGCGCCAGCAGCAGGACTAGCGTCTCGGCGGTCGAGCAGTACTTC CASSRTSVSAVEQYF
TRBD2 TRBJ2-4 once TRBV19 TGTGCCAGTAGTCATCTTTTAGCGGGAGGGGACAACATTCAGTACTTC CASSHLLAGGDNIQYF
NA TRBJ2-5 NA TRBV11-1 TGTGCCAGCAGCTTAGACCCTAGCGACCAAGAGACCCAGTACTTC CASSLDPSDQETQYF